This is a list of T cell receptor beta chains from one sample in a study of T cells after yellow fever vaccination. One entry per CDR3 protein results from TCRdb running MiXCR on the 5' RACE reads. The sample holds about 74,000 distinct CDR3 sequences; more than 5.5% are singletons and the top ten take about a third. The sample was CD8+ T cells sorted from PBMCs, taken 5 to 6 days after the first yellow fever vaccination. The receptors were sampled from a man between 18 and 29 years old who received the YFV17D yellow fever vaccine. Each CDR3 is given with its conserved first and last residue. D genes are given only for firm matches. Clone size is given for some rows only: seen once, a few or many times, or a class if the clone is expanded.

size	length	D	V	J	DNA	CDR3
many	15	TRBD1	TRBV5-5	TRBJ1-2	TGTGCCAGCAGCCCTCCTACTTCAGGGGGCTCTGGCTACACCTTC	CASSPPTSGGSGYTF
-	15	TRBD1	TRBV12-3/TRBV12-4	TRBJ2-7	TGTGCCAGCAGGGCCGGGACAGGGGGCTTCTACGAGCAGTACTTC	CASRAGTGGFYEQYF
few	14	-	TRBV6-2/TRBV6-3	TRBJ2-3	TGTGCCAGCAGAGGAGGGGGAAACACAGATACGCAGTATTTT	CASRGGGNTDTQYF
-	15	-	TRBV25-1	TRBJ1-3	TGTGCCAGCAGTGGATCAGGGGTTTCCGGAAACACCATATATTTT	CASSGSGVSGNTIYF
few	15	-	TRBV7-6	TRBJ2-6	TGTGCCAGCAGCTTAAGGGCTGCTGGGGCCAACGTCCTGACTTTC	CASSLRAAGANVLTF
few	16	TRBD2	TRBV6-4	TRBJ2-3	TGTGCCAGCAGTGAGGGACTAGCGGGGGGGCCAGATACGCAGTATTTT	CASSEGLAGGPDTQYF
-	18	TRBD1	TRBV10-3	TRBJ1-2	TGTGCCATCAGTTCTTATCCGGGACAGGGGTCACCCGATTATGGCTACACCTTC	CAISSYPGQGSPDYGYTF
-	13	-	TRBV30	TRBJ2-7	TGTGCCTGGAGTGGGGGGTCTGGCTACGAGCAGTACTTC	CAWSGGSGYEQYF
few	15	-	TRBV6-5	TRBJ2-3	TGTGCCAGCAGTTACTCGAGCTGGGGCACAGATACGCAGTATTTT	CASSYSSWGTDTQYF
many	15	TRBD2	TRBV4-2	TRBJ2-7	TGTGCCAGCAGCCAAGCGGGGGGTCCTTCCTACGAGCAGTACTTC	CASSQAGGPSYEQYF
-	13	-	TRBV27	TRBJ1-1	TGTGCCAGAAGAGAGACGGCGAACACTGAAGCTTTCTTT	CARRETANTEAFF
few	14	-	TRBV4-3	TRBJ2-5	TGCGCCAGCAGCCAAGAAGGGTGGGAAGAGACCCAGTACTTC	CASSQEGWEETQYF
few	17	TRBD1	TRBV7-3	TRBJ1-1	TGTGCCAGCAGCTTAAGCCCCTTCGACAGGGCGGGCACTGAAGCTTTCTTT	CASSLSPFDRAGTEAFF
-	13	-	TRBV18	TRBJ2-7	TGTGCCAGCTCACCACCGGACAGTGGCGAGCAGTACTTC	CASSPPDSGEQYF
-	14	TRBD1	TRBV7-9	TRBJ1-2	TGTGCCAGCAGCTCACAGGGGGTTTCTTCTGGCTACACCTTC	CASSSQGVSSGYTF
-	16	-	TRBV27	TRBJ2-7	TGTGCCAGCAGTTTTGTCGGGACAAACCCTTCCTACGAGCAGTACTTC	CASSFVGTNPSYEQYF
-	17	TRBD1	TRBV23-1	TRBJ1-1	TGCGCCAGCAGTCGCAACCGGGACAGGGGAAAGAACACTGAAGCTTTCTTT	CASSRNRDRGKNTEAFF
few	16	TRBD2	TRBV20-1	TRBJ2-7	TGCTGTGCTAGAGATCCTAGCGGGGGGGACCTCTACGAGCAGTACTTC	CCARDPSGGDLYEQYF
few	13	TRBD2	TRBV7-9	TRBJ2-7	TGTGCCAGCAGCTTAGGACAGGGACTAGCGGCTTACTTC	CASSLGQGLAAYF
few	16	-	TRBV19	TRBJ2-5	TGTGCCAGTAGTATGGTAGCCGGGACAACCCAAGAGACCCAGTACTTC	CASSMVAGTTQETQYF
many	13	TRBD1	TRBV7-9	TRBJ2-5	TGTGCCACGGAAACAGGGGTCCGGGAGACCCAGTACTTC	CATETGVRETQYF
few	13	-	TRBV6-2/TRBV6-3	TRBJ1-5	TGTGCCAGCAGTTACTCGGCTGATCAGCCCCAGCATTTT	CASSYSADQPQHF
-	13	TRBD1	TRBV27	TRBJ1-2	TGTGCCAGCAGTCCCCGAGGGGGCAATGGCTACACCTTC	CASSPRGGNGYTF
many	17	TRBD1	TRBV24-1	TRBJ2-1	TGTGCCACCAGTGATGCACGGGACAGTCACGGCTACAATGAGCAGTTCTTC	CATSDARDSHGYNEQFF
many	14	-	TRBV12-3/TRBV12-4	TRBJ2-1	TGTGCCAGCAGCCAGGACAACCCTTACAATGAGCAGTTCTTC	CASSQDNPYNEQFF
few	13	TRBD1	TRBV19	TRBJ1-2	TGTGCCAGTTACACCGGGACAGCCTATGGCTACACCTTC	CASYTGTAYGYTF
-	15	-	TRBV7-9	TRBJ2-5	TGTGCCAGCAGCTTAGAAGGGTACAACGAGGAGACCCAGTACTTC	CASSLEGYNEETQYF